The text below deals with one T cell receptor beta chain. Its antigen is as yet unknown. Treatment noted: approximately 11-day PBMC culture with coronavirus spike peptide pools or control peptides (ViraFEST assay). Gathered ahead of the COVID-19 pandemic (2011-2018) were the CD4+ T cells of the unexposed donor. An Oncomine TCR Beta short-read assay was used to sequence the DNA from cultured CD4+ T cells. Each CDR3 protein gets one entry after TCRdb re-called the PCR reads with MiXCR. Counted here are 5,500 to 7,500 distinct CDR3 sequences, under 65% occurring once; the ten biggest clones make up about 33%. CDR3 length: 16 residues. The V gene's germline CDR1 is DFQATT and CDR2 SNEGSKA (reference sequence). Germline trimming cut 3 bases from V and 0 bases from J; bases unmatched to any gene: 8. The entry originates in a study of vaccination and CD4 T cells after COVID-19. Looking at the study overall: The cells were exposed to overlapping spike peptides originating from SARS-CoV-2, HCoV-NL63, HCoV-OC43 and HCoV-229E for stimulation.

The chain joins TRBV20-1 to TRBJ1-5; 7 positions agree with TRBD1. The specimen was CD4+ T cells from blood, cultured in vitro. The receptor was derived from a human donor in good health. DNA of the CDR3: TGCAGTGCTAGGGCGGGACAGTCGAATAGCAATCAGCCCCAGCATTTT. It codes for CSARAGQSNSNQPQHF.